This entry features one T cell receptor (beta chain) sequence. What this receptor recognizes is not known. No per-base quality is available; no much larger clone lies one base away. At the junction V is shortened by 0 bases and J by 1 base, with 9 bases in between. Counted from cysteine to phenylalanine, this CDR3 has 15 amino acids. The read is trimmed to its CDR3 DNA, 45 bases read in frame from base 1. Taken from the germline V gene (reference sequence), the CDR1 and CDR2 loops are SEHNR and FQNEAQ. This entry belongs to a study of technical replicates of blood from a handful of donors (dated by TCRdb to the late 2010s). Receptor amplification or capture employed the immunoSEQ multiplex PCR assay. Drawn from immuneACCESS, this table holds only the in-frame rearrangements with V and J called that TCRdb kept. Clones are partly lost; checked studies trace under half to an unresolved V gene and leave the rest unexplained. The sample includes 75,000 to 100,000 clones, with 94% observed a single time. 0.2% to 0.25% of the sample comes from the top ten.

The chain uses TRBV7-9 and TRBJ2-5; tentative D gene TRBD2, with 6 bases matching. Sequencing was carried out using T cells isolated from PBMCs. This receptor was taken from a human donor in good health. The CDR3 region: CASSLARGIQETQYF. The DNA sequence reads TGTGCCAGCAGCTTAGCCCGCGGGATCCAAGAGACCCAGTACTTC.